A selection of T cell receptor beta chains follows, all from one sample in a study of cytomegalovirus exposure and HLA in healthy donors. Some clones are missing from TCRdb's copy, which holds only in-frame ones; the method was immunoSEQ multiplex PCR. The table lists 130,000 to 150,000 clones, about nine tenths of them singletons. The sequencing input was PBMCs. The receptor set was obtained from a woman in her 30s in good health and CMV-seropositive. Both conserved end residues are part of each CDR3. The order of the fields is CDR3 protein, CDR3 DNA, D gene, clone size, V gene, CDR3 length, J gene. A D gene is named only where the DNA matches it firmly. Clone size, where shown, is once, few, many, or a class for clones that have expanded.

CDR3 protein: CASSATRRRSVETQYF
CDR3 DNA: TGTGCCAGCAGTGCCACCCGCAGGAGGTCCGTAGAGACCCAGTACTTC
D gene: NA
clone size: NA
V gene: TRBV28
CDR3 length: 16
J gene: TRBJ2-5

CDR3 protein: CASSSLGGSGGGNQPQHF
CDR3 DNA: TGTGCCAGCAGCAGCTTAGGGGGGTCAGGGGGAGGCAATCAGCCCCAGCATTTT
D gene: TRBD1
clone size: NA
V gene: TRBV7-8
CDR3 length: 18
J gene: TRBJ1-5

CDR3 protein: CASSTQGNTDTQYF
CDR3 DNA: TGTGCCAGCAGCACGCAGGGGAATACAGATACGCAGTATTTT
D gene: NA
clone size: NA
V gene: TRBV7-2
CDR3 length: 14
J gene: TRBJ2-3

CDR3 protein: CASRSQGDEQFF
CDR3 DNA: TGTGCCAGCAGATCACAGGGGGATGAGCAGTTCTTC
D gene: TRBD1
clone size: once
V gene: TRBV6-6
CDR3 length: 12
J gene: TRBJ2-1

CDR3 protein: CSVAEGTSTDTQYF
CDR3 DNA: TGCAGCGTTGCTGAGGGAACTAGCACAGATACGCAGTATTTT
D gene: NA
clone size: NA
V gene: TRBV29-1
CDR3 length: 14
J gene: TRBJ2-3

CDR3 protein: CASSSSSNQPQHF
CDR3 DNA: TGCGCCAGCAGCTCCTCCTCCAATCAGCCCCAGCATTTT
D gene: NA
clone size: NA
V gene: TRBV5-1
CDR3 length: 13
J gene: TRBJ1-5

CDR3 protein: CASSSGQDYEQYF
CDR3 DNA: TGTGCCAGCAGCTCCGGACAGGACTACGAGCAGTACTTC
D gene: TRBD1
clone size: NA
V gene: TRBV5-6
CDR3 length: 13
J gene: TRBJ2-7

CDR3 protein: CASSTTTENEQFF
CDR3 DNA: TGTGCCAGCAGCACGACTACCGAGAATGAGCAGTTCTTC
D gene: NA
clone size: NA
V gene: TRBV7-9
CDR3 length: 13
J gene: TRBJ2-1

CDR3 protein: CASSSGRGYEQYF
CDR3 DNA: TGTGCCAGCAGTTCGGGGAGGGGTTACGAGCAGTACTTC
D gene: TRBD2
clone size: NA
V gene: TRBV27
CDR3 length: 13
J gene: TRBJ2-7

CDR3 protein: CASSPRHVMSTDTQYF
CDR3 DNA: TGTGCCAGTAGTCCTCGACACGTCATGAGCACAGATACGCAGTATTTT
D gene: NA
clone size: NA
V gene: TRBV19
CDR3 length: 16
J gene: TRBJ2-3

CDR3 protein: CASSLTARSEAFF
CDR3 DNA: TGCGCCAGCAGCTTGACAGCCCGCTCTGAAGCTTTCTTT
D gene: NA
clone size: once
V gene: TRBV5-1
CDR3 length: 13
J gene: TRBJ1-1

CDR3 protein: CASSPQSSGNTIYF
CDR3 DNA: TGTGCCAGCAGCCCACAGAGCTCTGGAAACACCATATATTTT
D gene: NA
clone size: NA
V gene: TRBV11-2
CDR3 length: 14
J gene: TRBJ1-3

CDR3 protein: CASSPSRDRERGDKNEQFF
CDR3 DNA: TGTGCCAGCAGCCCGTCCCGGGACAGGGAAAGGGGGGATAAGAATGAGCAGTTCTTC
D gene: TRBD1
clone size: NA
V gene: TRBV7-9
CDR3 length: 19
J gene: TRBJ2-1

CDR3 protein: CASSGRRSYEQYF
CDR3 DNA: TGTGCCAGCAGTGGACGGAGATCCTACGAGCAGTACTTC
D gene: NA
clone size: NA
V gene: TRBV2
CDR3 length: 13
J gene: TRBJ2-7

CDR3 protein: CASRAPGGRDEQFF
CDR3 DNA: TGTGCCAGTAGGGCTCCAGGAGGGCGGGATGAGCAGTTCTTC
D gene: NA
clone size: NA
V gene: TRBV19
CDR3 length: 14
J gene: TRBJ2-1

CDR3 protein: CASSDRLAGETQYF
CDR3 DNA: TGTGCCAGCAGTGACCGACTAGCAGGGGAGACCCAGTACTTC
D gene: TRBD2
clone size: NA
V gene: TRBV9
CDR3 length: 14
J gene: TRBJ2-5

CDR3 protein: CASTGTGNDEQYF
CDR3 DNA: TGTGCCAGCACCGGGACAGGGAACGACGAGCAGTACTTC
D gene: TRBD1
clone size: NA
V gene: TRBV2
CDR3 length: 13
J gene: TRBJ2-7

CDR3 protein: CASSFGTSDDTQYF
CDR3 DNA: TGCGCCAGCAGCTTCGGGACTAGCGACGATACGCAGTATTTT
D gene: TRBD2
clone size: NA
V gene: TRBV5-1
CDR3 length: 14
J gene: TRBJ2-3

CDR3 protein: CASRKTGGTGELFF
CDR3 DNA: TGTGCCAGCAGAAAGACAGGGGGCACCGGGGAGCTGTTTTTT
D gene: TRBD1
clone size: NA
V gene: TRBV2
CDR3 length: 14
J gene: TRBJ2-2

CDR3 protein: CATSRDLSGGDEQYF
CDR3 DNA: TGTGCCACCAGCAGAGATCTGTCAGGGGGCGACGAGCAGTACTTC
D gene: TRBD1
clone size: NA
V gene: TRBV15
CDR3 length: 15
J gene: TRBJ2-7

CDR3 protein: CASRRTGGYQPQHF
CDR3 DNA: TGTGCCAGCAGGCGGACAGGGGGCTATCAGCCCCAGCATTTT
D gene: TRBD1
clone size: NA
V gene: TRBV2
CDR3 length: 14
J gene: TRBJ1-5

CDR3 protein: CASSEDTSGANVLTF
CDR3 DNA: TGTGCCAGCAGCGAAGACACCTCTGGGGCCAACGTCCTGACTTTC
D gene: NA
clone size: NA
V gene: TRBV9
CDR3 length: 15
J gene: TRBJ2-6

CDR3 protein: CASSLVPGETQYF
CDR3 DNA: TGTGCCAGCAGTTTAGTTCCGGGGGAGACCCAGTACTTC
D gene: NA
clone size: once
V gene: TRBV27
CDR3 length: 13
J gene: TRBJ2-5

CDR3 protein: CASSQDGSYGYTF
CDR3 DNA: TGTGCCAGCAGCCAGGACGGGAGCTATGGCTACACCTTC
D gene: NA
clone size: NA
V gene: TRBV11-2
CDR3 length: 13
J gene: TRBJ1-2

CDR3 protein: CASSLSPSVGTGELFF
CDR3 DNA: TGTGCCAGCAGCTTAAGCCCTAGCGTGGGTACCGGGGAGCTGTTTTTT
D gene: NA
clone size: NA
V gene: TRBV7-2
CDR3 length: 16
J gene: TRBJ2-2

CDR3 protein: CATSSGTGGGYTF
CDR3 DNA: TGTGCCACCAGCAGTGGGACAGGGGGCGGCTACACCTTC
D gene: TRBD1
clone size: NA
V gene: TRBV15
CDR3 length: 13
J gene: TRBJ1-2

CDR3 protein: CASRVAGGWNNEQFF
CDR3 DNA: TGTGCCAGCAGGGTAGCGGGAGGGTGGAACAATGAGCAGTTCTTC
D gene: TRBD2
clone size: NA
V gene: TRBV2
CDR3 length: 15
J gene: TRBJ2-1

CDR3 protein: CASSIGWTGVGQPQHF
CDR3 DNA: TGTGCCAGTAGTATAGGTTGGACAGGGGTGGGTCAGCCCCAGCATTTT
D gene: TRBD1
clone size: NA
V gene: TRBV19
CDR3 length: 16
J gene: TRBJ1-5

CDR3 protein: CASSVEAGLYNEQFF
CDR3 DNA: TGTGCCAGCAGCGTAGAGGCGGGACTTTACAATGAGCAGTTCTTC
D gene: NA
clone size: NA
V gene: TRBV9
CDR3 length: 15
J gene: TRBJ2-1

CDR3 protein: CASSRPGQDNGYTF
CDR3 DNA: TGTGCCAGCAGTCGTCCTGGACAGGATAATGGCTACACCTTC
D gene: TRBD1
clone size: NA
V gene: TRBV28
CDR3 length: 14
J gene: TRBJ1-2

CDR3 protein: CASSPRGGREETQYF
CDR3 DNA: TGTGCCAGCAGCCCGCGGGGGGGACGGGAAGAGACCCAGTACTTC
D gene: TRBD2
clone size: few
V gene: TRBV4-2
CDR3 length: 15
J gene: TRBJ2-5

CDR3 protein: CASSRRTGVLYNSPLHF
CDR3 DNA: TGTGCCAGCAGCCGACGGACAGGGGTCCTCTATAATTCACCCCTCCACTTT
D gene: TRBD1
clone size: NA
V gene: TRBV27
CDR3 length: 17
J gene: TRBJ1-6

CDR3 protein: CASSLYRAGYTF
CDR3 DNA: TGTGCCAGCAGCTTATACAGGGCTGGCTACACCTTC
D gene: NA
clone size: NA
V gene: TRBV7-2
CDR3 length: 12
J gene: TRBJ1-2